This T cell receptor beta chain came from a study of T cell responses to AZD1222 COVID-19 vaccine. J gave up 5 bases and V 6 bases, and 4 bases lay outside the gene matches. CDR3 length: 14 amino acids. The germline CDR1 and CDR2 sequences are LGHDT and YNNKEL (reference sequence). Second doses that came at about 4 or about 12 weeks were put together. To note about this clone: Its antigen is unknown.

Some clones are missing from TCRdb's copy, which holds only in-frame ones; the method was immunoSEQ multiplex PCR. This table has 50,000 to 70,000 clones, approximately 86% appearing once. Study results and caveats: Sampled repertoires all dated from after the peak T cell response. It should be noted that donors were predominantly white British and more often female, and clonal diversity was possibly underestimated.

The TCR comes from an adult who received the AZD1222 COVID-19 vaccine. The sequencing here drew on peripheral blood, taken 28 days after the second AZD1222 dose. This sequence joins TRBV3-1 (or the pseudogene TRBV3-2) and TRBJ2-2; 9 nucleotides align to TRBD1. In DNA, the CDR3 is TGTGCCAGCAGAACACAGGGGGCGACCGGGGAGCTGTTTTTT. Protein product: CASRTQGATGELFF.